The 16 T cell receptor beta chains in this list originate from one sample, sequenced in a study of cytomegalovirus exposure and HLA in healthy donors. The PCR contained 60 Vbeta and 13 Jbeta primers. Clones were read by immunoSEQ multiplex PCR, and TCRdb kept only the in-frame ones, dropping some. The table shows 100,000 or so clones, with approximately 78% occurring only once. Sequenced sample: PBMCs. The source is a man aged 35 to 55 in good health and CMV-seronegative.

The V and J genes are TRBV6-5 and TRBJ1-2, with 7 nucleotides matching TRBD1. Per germline, CDR1 MNHEY and CDR2 SVGAGI. The CDR3 is 14 residues long. V lost 1 base to trimming and J lost 8 bases; unmatched junction nucleotides: 7. Here the CDR3 DNA reads TGTGCCAGCAGTTACTACAGGGGTTTGAGCGGCTACACCTTC. Residues: CASSYYRGLSGYTF.

The genes are TRBV6-5 and TRBJ1-6; D not certain. The germline gives CDR1 MNHEY, CDR2 SVGAGI. The CDR3 extends over 13 amino acids. V was pared by 6 bases and J by 8 bases, with 11 bases between. The CDR3 nucleotides are TGTGCCAGCAGCCTTACTAGGGATTCACCCCTCCACTTT. Protein product: CASSLTRDSPLHF.

The V call is TRBV2, the J call TRBJ2-1; D may be TRBD2 (6 bases). The CDR3 totals 13 residues. Trimming pared 6 bases from V and 5 bases from J, leaving 11 bases between. Germline assignment: CDR1 SNHLY and CDR2 FYNNEI. The CDR3 spells CASRQGEDNEQFF. CDR3 in DNA: TGTGCCAGCAGACAAGGGGAGGACAATGAGCAGTTCTTC.

The chain recombines TRBV30 with TRBJ1-5; D gene uncertain. V was clipped by 1 base and J by 1 base, with 8 bases between them. CDR3 length equals 14 residues. Germline assignment: CDR1 GTSNPN and CDR2 SVGIG (reference sequence). The CDR3 coding sequence is TGTGCCTGGAGTGAAGGGAGGAGCAATCAGCCCCAGCATTTT. This gives the protein CAWSEGRSNQPQHF.

The CDR3 region is CASSLESSYNSPLHF. In DNA, the CDR3 is TGTGCCAGCAGCTTAGAGAGCTCCTATAATTCACCCCTCCACTTT. J is TRBJ1-6 and V is TRBV7-3, with D unclear. V dropped 2 bases and J dropped 0 bases, with 5 bases sitting between them. The germline V gene encodes CDR1 SGHTA and CDR2 FQGTGA. The CDR3 runs to 15 residues.

The chain uses TRBV5-4 and TRBJ1-6; D gene unclear. V shed 0 bases and J shed 0 bases, with 7 bases lying between them. The CDR3 spans 16 residues. Germline CDR1 reads SGHNT; CDR2 reads YYREEE (reference sequence). CDR3 amino acids: CASSLGPSSYNSPLHF. DNA of the CDR3: TGTGCCAGCAGCTTGGGCCCCAGCTCCTATAATTCACCCCTCCACTTT. Drawing the rest from reference TRBV5-4 and TRBJ1-6, the complete variable domain is ETGVTQSPTHLIKTRGQQVTLRCSSQSGHNTVSWYQQALGQGPQFIFQYYREEENGRGNFPPRFSGLQFPNYSSELNVNALELDDSALYLCASSLGPSSYNSPLHFGNGTRLTVT.

The rearrangement joins TRBV5-4 to TRBJ2-5; D remains unclear. With 4 bases removed from V and 4 bases from J, the gap between germline ends came to 11 bases. Germline CDR1 SGHNT, CDR2 YYREEE (reference sequence). This CDR3 is built from 13 residues. The CDR3 DNA sequence: TGTGCCAGCAGCAAAACTACGGCAGAGACCCAGTACTTC. This translates into CASSKTTAETQYF.

This sequence joins TRBV7-2 and TRBJ1-5, with 9 nucleotides matching TRBD1. V shed 4 bases and J 7 bases; nucleotides not matched to a gene: 14. Germline values: CDR1 SGHTA, CDR2 FQGNSA. CDR3 length: 17 residues. The CDR3 bases are TGTGCCAGCAGCTGGAGCACGGGACAGGGAGGTGGACAGCCCCAGCATTTT. Amino acid sequence: CASSWSTGQGGGQPQHF.

This clone showed up just a few times. J is TRBJ2-7 and V is TRBV6-5, with TRBD2 identical over 10 bases. The junction had 6 bases not matched to a gene; V was cut back by 2 bases and J by 5 bases. CDR1 and CDR2 from the germline V gene are MNHEY and SVGAGI. This CDR3 comprises 15 residues. CDR3: CASSYLGLAANEQYF. The CDR3 DNA reads TGTGCCAGCAGTTACCTTGGACTAGCGGCTAACGAGCAGTACTTC.

V and J are TRBV7-8 and TRBJ1-2; 10 bases map to TRBD1. Trimming cost V 4 bases and J 9 bases; bases outside gene matches: 14. The CDR3 runs 16 residues. The germline V gene has CDR1 SGHVS and CDR2 FQNEAQ. The CDR3 nucleotides read TGTGCCAGCAGCTCGACCGGGACAGGGGTCCCTCTCCGCTACACCTTC. It codes for CASSSTGTGVPLRYTF.

This sequence joins TRBV7-7 and TRBJ2-2; 9 nucleotides align to TRBD2. J was trimmed by 6 bases and V by 2 bases; bases with no gene match: 7. The CDR3 sequence is 16 residues long. Germline V lookup: CDR1 SSHAT, CDR2 FNYEAQ (reference sequence). The CDR3 DNA sequence: TGTGCCAGCAGCTTATTAGCGGGGGCCTATGCCGGGGAGCTGTTTTTT. Protein: CASSLLAGAYAGELFF.

This chain joins TRBV2 and TRBJ2-3; D may be TRBD2 (5 bases). The CDR3 length is 13 residues. V shed 7 bases and J shed 2 bases, with 10 bases lying between them. Per germline, CDR1 SNHLY and CDR2 FYNNEI. CDR3 protein: CASTYSDTDTQYF. Here the CDR3 DNA reads TGTGCCAGCACCTATAGCGACACAGATACGCAGTATTTT.

The chain has TRBV27 and TRBJ1-2; 8 bases agree with TRBD1. CDR1 and CDR2 (germline): MNHEY, SMNVEV (reference sequence). The CDR3 loop spans 14 amino acids. V trimming: 0 bases; J trimming: 7 bases; junction bases outside the gene matches: 4. CDR3 DNA sequence: TGTGCCAGCAGTTTATCCGGACAGGGAGGTGGCTACACCTTC. Translating gives CASSLSGQGGGYTF.

The chain is built from TRBV5-5 and TRBJ1-4, with D possibly TRBD1 on 5 matching bases. Germline CDR1 reads SGHKS; CDR2 reads YYEKEE (reference sequence). V was clipped by 1 base and J by 3 bases, with 13 bases between them. The CDR3 spans 16 residues. CDR3 DNA: TGTGCCAGCAGCTTGCGCAGGGTTACCCCTAATGAAAAACTGTTTTTT. Translated: CASSLRRVTPNEKLFF.

V and J are TRBV15 and TRBJ2-2; no clear D. With 5 bases removed from V and 0 bases from J, the gap between germline ends came to 7 bases. This CDR3 has 14 amino acids. Germline V gene sequence: CDR1 LNHNV, CDR2 YYDKDF (reference sequence). CDR3 in amino acids: CATSFNSNTGELFF. In DNA, the CDR3 is TGTGCCACCAGCTTCAACTCGAACACCGGGGAGCTGTTTTTT.

The chain is built from TRBV10-3 and TRBJ1-2; the D gene is possibly TRBD1 (5 bases). The V and J ends lost 8 bases and 8 bases respectively, with 18 bases between them. Looked up from germline, CDR1 is ENHRY and CDR2 is SYGVKD. This CDR3 is built from 13 residues. The CDR3 loop reads CAISAGLDGGYTF. The DNA for the CDR3 is TGTGCCATCTCGGCGGGACTGGACGGGGGCTACACCTTC.